The 2 T cell receptor beta chains reported below all come from one sample, sequenced in a study of identical twins. TCRdb independently ran MiXCR on the 5' RACE reads; one entry per CDR3 protein. This table has 500,000 or so distinct CDR3 sequences, 13% to 15% appearing once. These data also formed part of another study, on yellow fever vaccine responses in identical twins.

The material sequenced was CD4+ T cells sorted from blood. The receptors shown here come from a woman aged 18-29 years in good health.

This chain links TRBV18 with TRBJ2-1; D gene unclear. Germline CDR1 KGHSH, CDR2 LQKENI. Trimming left V 1 base short and J 1 base short, with 8 bases between. The CDR3 loop spans 15 amino acids. This chain's CDR3 is CASSPLSISYNEQFF. CDR3 sequence (DNA): TGTGCCAGCTCACCACTAAGCATTTCCTACAATGAGCAGTTCTTC.

The CDR3: CASGHPFTDTQYF. The CDR3 region has the DNA TGTGCCAGCGGGCACCCCTTCACAGATACGCAGTATTTT. J is TRBJ2-3 and V is TRBV6-1; the D is unclear. The CDR3 contains 13 residues. The germline V gene encodes CDR1 MNHNS and CDR2 SASEGT. V was clipped by 8 bases and J by 2 bases, with 11 bases between them.